The clone carrying this TCR beta chain appeared a few times. Antigen: not known. cDNA libraries for TCR alpha and TCR beta, carrying sample barcodes and UMIs, came from 5'RACE with constant-segment primers. One entry per CDR3 protein, called by TCRdb with MiXCR from the 5' RACE reads. The sample has about 600,000 distinct CDR3 sequences; about 20% are singletons. The data were taken from a study of T-cell memory formation after mild COVID-19. Turning to the study itself: For the most part, TCR clusters were specific to one donor. The study's findings and limits: Shrinking CD4+ clones resided mostly in CM and EM, and CD8+ ones in EMRA.

Looked up from germline, CDR1 is LNHNV and CDR2 is YYDKDF (reference sequence). The CDR3 contains 16 residues. Trimming cost V 4 bases and J 3 bases, with 15 bases left between them. Sequencing was carried out using PBMCs or a T cell subset sorted from them (not recorded which). The chain uses TRBV15 and TRBJ2-2; D perhaps matches TRBD1 (6 bases). The receptor was isolated from an adult woman who had mild COVID-19 (a few samples of this study predate the infection). Cell type and time point are not known. The CDR3 DNA reads as TGTGCCACCAGCACTCAACAGGGTTTACACACCGGGGAGCTGTTTTTT. Translated: CATSTQQGLHTGELFF.